This T cell receptor beta chain originates from a study of blood T cells in healthy people across ages. Every sample yielded at least 6 million isolated PBMCs. Germline CDR1 reads MNHEY; CDR2 reads SVGEGT. CDR3 length: 12 residues. Trimming removed 8 bases at V and 8 bases at J, with 14 bases between. Study-level points and caveats: Greater diversity and more naive CD4+ cells were seen in long-lived donors than in aged donors. Donor CMV status, an unknown factor, possibly confounded changes in expanded clonotypes.

There are a few counts of this clonotype. Its antigen is unidentified. Then a second PCR, running about 6 to 11 cycles, was carried out with a sample-barcoded 5' primer and a J-beta primer mix. The authors tagged each cDNA molecule using a template-switch adaptor with 12 random nucleotides. TCRdb reanalysed the 5' RACE reads using MiXCR and keeps one entry per CDR3 protein. The sample has 1.5 million or so distinct CDR3 sequences, roughly two fifths seen once. This receptor was identified in a woman between 18 and 30 years old in good health. The chain is built from TRBV6-2 or TRBV6-3 and TRBJ2-3; D may be TRBD2 (5 bases). Input material: blood. Here the CDR3 DNA reads TGTGCCAGCTCCCTCGGGGTTGGTACGCAGTATTTT. Amino acids: CASSLGVGTQYF.